This is a list of T cell receptor beta chains from one sample in a study of T cell repertoires in cytomegalovirus infection. TCRdb reprocessed the reads via MiXCR and lists one record per CDR3 protein. The sample lists 500,000 or so distinct CDR3 sequences; about 15% were seen once. Material: CD8+ T cells from PBMCs. The receptors were gathered from a human donor in good health (CMV status not recorded). Some clones in this sample may be carry-over from other donors' samples. The CDR3 runs from the conserved cysteine through the conserved F or W. The D gene is left open where the match is weak. Where a row states a size, it is once, few, many or the class of an expanded clone; other rows omit it.

>TRBV6-2/TRBV6-3|TRBJ2-1|many|TRBD2
TGTGCCAGCAGTTGGCGGGAGACGAATTACAATGAGCAGTTCTTC
CASSWRETNYNEQFF
>TRBV11-2|TRBJ2-7|many|NA
TGTGCCAGCAGCTTAGTGACAGCCCTTTCCTACGAGCAGTACTTC
CASSLVTALSYEQYF
>TRBV5-4|TRBJ1-1|few|NA
TGTGCCAGCAGCGATGCAAGAGAAGCTTTCTTT
CASSDAREAFF
>TRBV13|TRBJ1-5|many|NA
TGTGCCAGCAGCTTAATGGGGGCCAATCAGCCCCAGCATTTT
CASSLMGANQPQHF
>TRBV25-1|TRBJ1-6|few|NA
TGTGCCAGCAGTGAAACAGGGTACGATTCACCCCTCCACTTT
CASSETGYDSPLHF
>TRBV4-2|TRBJ1-2|NA|TRBD1
TGTGCCAGCAGCCAAGTGGAAAGCTTCCAGGGGGCCTATGGCTACACCTTC
CASSQVESFQGAYGYTF
>TRBV6-6|TRBJ2-5|few|TRBD2
TGTGCCAGCAGTGGCGACACCTTACATACTAGCGGGAGGGGGGCCACGGCCCAGTACTTC
CASSGDTLHTSGRGATAQYF
>TRBV12-3/TRBV12-4|TRBJ2-7|few|NA
TGTGCCAGCACCTACTCAGGGTATCGTTCCTACGAGCAGTACTTC
CASTYSGYRSYEQYF
>TRBV30|TRBJ2-2|many|NA
TGTGCCTGGATCGGAGGGGACTCCGGGGTTGAGCTGTTTTTT
CAWIGGDSGVELFF
>TRBV5-1|TRBJ1-2|NA|NA
TGCGCCAGCAGCCCGCGAAAGGGACATAACTATGGCTACACCTTC
CASSPRKGHNYGYTF
>TRBV23-1|TRBJ2-5|few|NA
TGCGCCACCATCCTGGGGGGGGGCCTGGGAGAGACCCAGTACTTC
CATILGGGLGETQYF
>TRBV9|TRBJ2-5|few|NA
TGTGCCAGCAGTAACCCAGGGAGTCTACAGCCCACAGAGACCCAGTACTTC
CASSNPGSLQPTETQYF
>TRBV5-5|TRBJ2-5|NA|TRBD1
TGTGCCAGCAACCCAGGGGGCATCGAGACCCAGTACTTC
CASNPGGIETQYF
>TRBV6-1|TRBJ2-1|NA|TRBD2
TGTGCCAGCAGTGTTCTACATACTAGCGGGGGGCCGGGTGAGCAGTTCTTC
CASSVLHTSGGPGEQFF
>TRBV12-3/TRBV12-4|TRBJ1-1|once|NA
TGTGCCAGCAGTCGTGGGGGGAAAACTGAAGGTTTCTTT
CASSRGGKTEGFF
>TRBV3-1|TRBJ1-1|NA|TRBD1
TGTGCCAGCAGCCAAGCGACAGGGGGCTCTGAAGCTTTCTTT
CASSQATGGSEAFF
>TRBV4-1|TRBJ2-1|NA|NA
TGCGCCAGCAGCCAATCCGTTCTATTAGGCGACGAGCAGTTCTTC
CASSQSVLLGDEQFF
>TRBV20-1|TRBJ2-1|few|TRBD2
TGCAGTGCCAAGACTAGCGTCAGCTTAAACAATGAGCAGTTCTTC
CSAKTSVSLNNEQFF
>TRBV5-6|TRBJ2-5|few|TRBD1
TGTGCCAGCAGCTTGGCCCTAATGACAGGGAACCAAGAGACCCAGTACTTC
CASSLALMTGNQETQYF
>TRBV6-5|TRBJ2-1|NA|NA
TGTGCCAGCAGTTACCGGTCGGATGAGCAGTTCTTC
CASSYRSDEQFF
>TRBV20-1|TRBJ2-1|NA|NA
TGCAGTGCTAGGCAGGTTAGCTCCTACAATGAGCAGTTCTTC
CSARQVSSYNEQFF
>TRBV7-8|TRBJ2-3|many|TRBD2
TGTGCCAGCAGCTTACTAGCGGGAGTAGATACGCAGTATTTT
CASSLLAGVDTQYF
>TRBV4-2|TRBJ1-1|NA|TRBD1
TGTGCCAGCAGCCAGACAGGGGGTCGAGATGAAGCTTTCTTT
CASSQTGGRDEAFF
>TRBV6-1|TRBJ2-3|many|NA
TGTGCCAGCAGCGGGGGGCAGGCCACAGATACGCAGTATTTT
CASSGGQATDTQYF
>TRBV24-1|TRBJ2-5|once|TRBD1
TGTGCCACCAGTGATCCGGACAGGGGCCAGGAGACCCAGTACTTC
CATSDPDRGQETQYF
>TRBV11-3|TRBJ2-7|NA|NA
TGTGCCAGCAGCTTAGAAGTCGTCGGTCAGCAGTACTTC
CASSLEVVGQQYF
>TRBV12-5|TRBJ2-1|many|NA
TGTGCTAGTGGTTTGGTAGGCGCCGGACACAATGAGCAGTTCTTC
CASGLVGAGHNEQFF
>TRBV9|TRBJ1-6|few|TRBD1
TGTGCCAGCAGCGCTAGTCACCCGGGACAGGGGGATTCACCCCTCCACTTT
CASSASHPGQGDSPLHF
>TRBV4-1|TRBJ1-5|NA|NA
TGCGCCAGCAGCCAGGCGGGGACAAGCAATCAGCCCCAGCATTTT
CASSQAGTSNQPQHF
>TRBV6-1|TRBJ2-2|many|NA
TGTGCCAGCACTGAAGACAACCCGAACACCGGGGAGCTGTTTTTT
CASTEDNPNTGELFF
>TRBV14|TRBJ2-5|NA|NA
TGTGCCAGCAGCCAAGAAAGAGTAAATGGGGCACCCCAAGAGACCCAGTACTTC
CASSQERVNGAPQETQYF
>TRBV10-3|TRBJ2-1|many|TRBD2
TGTGCCATCAGTGTGGTAGCGGGGGGGAGAGACAATGAGCAGTTCTTC
CAISVVAGGRDNEQFF
>TRBV20-1|TRBJ1-5|NA|TRBD1
TGCAGTGCTCGAGGACAGGACAATCAGCCCCAGCATTTT
CSARGQDNQPQHF
>TRBV6-5|TRBJ2-1|many|NA
TGTGCCAGCAGTTACTCGGAGCAGGGCTACAATGAGCAGTTCTTC
CASSYSEQGYNEQFF
>TRBV19|TRBJ2-1|NA|NA
TGTGCCAGTAGTATAGCCCCGCAGGGTGAGGAGCAGTTCTTC
CASSIAPQGEEQFF
>TRBV5-1|TRBJ2-7|NA|TRBD1
TGCGCCAGCAGCCCCCGTGGACAGGGGTTAAACGAGCAGTACTTC
CASSPRGQGLNEQYF
>TRBV5-6|TRBJ1-5|few|NA
TGTGCCAGCAGCTTGAGTCACAATCAGCCCCAGCATTTT
CASSLSHNQPQHF
>TRBV6-6|TRBJ2-1|NA|TRBD2
TGTGCCAGCAGTTACTCGATGCTAGCGGGGGACAATGAGCAGTTCTTC
CASSYSMLAGDNEQFF
>TRBV10-3|TRBJ1-2|many|NA
TGTGCCATCAGTGAGTCGCGGGGCTCCGATGGCTACACCTTC
CAISESRGSDGYTF
>TRBV9|TRBJ1-3|few|TRBD1
TGTGCCAGCAGCTCCCGGGACAGGGGTTACTCTGGAAACACCATATATTTT
CASSSRDRGYSGNTIYF
>TRBV7-3|TRBJ2-1|many|TRBD2
TGTGCCAGCAGCTTTAGCGGGGGGCACAATGAGCAGTTCTTC
CASSFSGGHNEQFF
>TRBV5-4|TRBJ2-7|NA|NA
TGTGCCAGCAGCGTAGCCACTAGCTCGGGCTCCTACGAGCAGTACTTC
CASSVATSSGSYEQYF
>TRBV4-1|TRBJ2-1|many|TRBD2
TGCGCCAGCAGCCAAGGAGCGGGGGGAACCTACAATGAGCAGTTCTTC
CASSQGAGGTYNEQFF
>TRBV6-5|TRBJ1-2|many|TRBD1
TGTGCCAGCAGTTACCGGGGGGGGGACAGGGATGGCTACACCTTC
CASSYRGGDRDGYTF
>TRBV12-3/TRBV12-4|TRBJ1-5|NA|NA
TGTGCCAGCAGTTTAACAGGCCCCCCCCAGCATTTT
CASSLTGPPQHF
>TRBV12-5|TRBJ2-1|many|NA
TGTGCTAGTGGTTTGGCCTTGGTCGAGAATGAGCAGTTCTTC
CASGLALVENEQFF
>TRBV19|TRBJ2-7|few|NA
TGTGCCAGTAGTATATCGGGGGGCGACTCCTACGAGCAGTACTTC
CASSISGGDSYEQYF
>TRBV27|TRBJ2-7|few|TRBD2
TGTGCCAGCAGTTTACAGCGGGAGTACAATGAGCAGTACTTC
CASSLQREYNEQYF